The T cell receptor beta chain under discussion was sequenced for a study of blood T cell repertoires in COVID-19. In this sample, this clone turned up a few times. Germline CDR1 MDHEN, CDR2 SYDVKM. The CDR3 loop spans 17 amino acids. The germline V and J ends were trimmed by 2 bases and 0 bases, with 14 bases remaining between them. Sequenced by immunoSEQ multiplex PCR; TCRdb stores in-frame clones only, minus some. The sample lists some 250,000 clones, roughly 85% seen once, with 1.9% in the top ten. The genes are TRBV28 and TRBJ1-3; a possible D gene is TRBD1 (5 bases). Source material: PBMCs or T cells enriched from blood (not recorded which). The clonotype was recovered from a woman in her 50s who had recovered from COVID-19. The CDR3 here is CASSLTSQGFSGNTIYF. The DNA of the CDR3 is TGTGCCAGCAGTTTAACTTCCCAGGGATTCTCTGGAAACACCATATATTTT.